The clone carrying this TCR beta chain has ten or more counts. Its antigen remains unidentified. Deletions cut 4 bases from V and 1 base from J, with 7 bases between. The CDR3 length is 13 residues. Germline CDR1 MDHEN, CDR2 SYDVKM. A NOSPECS grade of at least 4, a Clinical Activity Score of at least 3 and duration under 3 months were recorded in ophthalmopathy patients. For the diagnoses, clinical symptoms, serum thyroxine and TRAb, thyroid ultrasound and orbital computed tomography were used. PBMCs were derived from roughly 10 ml fresh peripheral blood. The data are from a study of T cells in Graves' hyperthyroidism and ophthalmopathy. General study findings and limits: The model forecast ophthalmopathy, anticipating it by a median approximately 6.1 months before onset.

RNA transcripts were the template for amplifying TCR beta CDR3 regions. First-round RT-PCR targeting the TCR CDR3 was performed with the HTBI primer set. One entry per CDR3 protein, called by TCRdb with MiXCR from the multiplex PCR reads. The sample shows hundreds of thousands of distinct CDR3 sequences, about 15% of them seen only once. V usage is TRBV28 and J usage is TRBJ2-5; D ambiguous. What was sequenced was blood. This receptor was identified in a woman aged 40 to 50 with Graves' ophthalmopathy. CDR3 bases: TGTGCCAGCAGTTCCGACATCCAAGAGACCCAGTACTTC. Protein: CASSSDIQETQYF.